This T cell receptor (beta chain) was observed in a study of T cells expressing NK-cell markers. As for the study in general: Most of the eight sequenced donors tested HCMV-seropositive; one tested seronegative. Study-level findings and limits: Researchers report these clonotypes also headed the CD3+CD56-NKG2C+ fraction in several donors. CD8+ T cells in 5 to 7 donors included dominant NKG2C+ clonotypes at roughly 1.0-7.0%.

TCRdb re-called the 5' RACE reads and shows each CDR3 protein once, DNA omitted. The sample's table shows under 200,000 distinct CDR3 sequences. Germline assignment: CDR1 MGHRA and CDR2 YSYEKL. CDR3 length: 15 amino acids. About this clonotype itself: Antigen unknown.

Sequenced sample: blood T cells: a sorted CD56 or NKG2C T cell subset, CD4+ or CD8+ T cells, or bulk PBMC T cells (not recorded which). This sequence was found in a woman between 18 and 75 years old in good health. V and J are TRBV4-1 and TRBJ1-5; checking the TCRdb D call of TRBD1 is not possible without DNA. The CDR3 sequence is CASSPNGQVGQPQHF.